The rows below give T cell receptor beta chains drawn from one sample of a study of shared clonotypes between healthy human individuals. Method: immunoSEQ multiplex PCR; TCRdb's copy keeps in-frame clones and lacks some. The sample lists approximately 640,000 clones; roughly 88% were seen once. Sequencing input: memory CD8+ T cells from PBMCs. The receptors were sampled from a man between 18 and 29 years old in good health. Some clones in this sample may be carry-over from other donors' samples. Each CDR3 is given with its conserved first and last residue. A D gene is named only where the DNA matches it firmly. Where a row states a size, it is once, few, many or the class of an expanded clone; other rows omit it.

len	v_gene	abundance	j_gene	d_gene	CDR3nt	CDR3aa
17	TRBV2	few	TRBJ1-4	-	TGTGCCAGCAGTGAATTTGGCAGATACGCAACTAATGAAAAACTGTTTTTT	CASSEFGRYATNEKLFF
15	TRBV18	-	TRBJ2-1	-	TGTGCCAGCTCACCAGGGCAGGGTATAGAAAATGAGCAGTTCTTC	CASSPGQGIENEQFF
13	TRBV27	-	TRBJ2-7	-	TGTGCCAGCAGTTACAGAGGGACCTACGAGCAGTACTTC	CASSYRGTYEQYF
15	TRBV27	-	TRBJ2-7	-	TGTGCCAGCGGCATTCACTCGGGAGAACCCTACGAGCAGTACTTC	CASGIHSGEPYEQYF
17	TRBV11-2	once	TRBJ2-1	TRBD1	TGTGCCAGCAGCTTAGCCGTAAGGGGGACAGGCCCAAATGAGCAGTTCTTC	CASSLAVRGTGPNEQFF
17	TRBV28	-	TRBJ2-3	-	TGTGCCAGCAGCTCACAGACAGGCCCAAAGGGCACAGATACGCAGTATTTT	CASSSQTGPKGTDTQYF
16	TRBV6-1	-	TRBJ2-3	TRBD2	TGTGCCAGCAGTGTTCGACTAGCGGGGTATGGAGATACGCAGTATTTT	CASSVRLAGYGDTQYF
13	TRBV4-2	-	TRBJ1-2	-	TGTGCCAGCAGCTTGGAGGCCGTTTATGGCTACACCTTC	CASSLEAVYGYTF
15	TRBV6-5	-	TRBJ2-7	TRBD2	TGTGCCAGCACCCTAGCGGGAAGGACTTCCTACGAGCAGTACTTC	CASTLAGRTSYEQYF
16	TRBV15	-	TRBJ1-1	-	TGTGCCACCAGCAGAGATCAAAGGGGATATAACACTGAAGCTTTCTTT	CATSRDQRGYNTEAFF
12	TRBV27	once	TRBJ2-1	-	TGTGCCAGCAGTTTAAGTGGGAGTGAGCAGTTCTTC	CASSLSGSEQFF
15	TRBV6-1	few	TRBJ1-1	-	TGTGCCAGCAGTCCCGGCCCCTCGACGAACACTGAAGCTTTCTTT	CASSPGPSTNTEAFF
14	TRBV7-9	once	TRBJ2-3	-	TGTGCCAGCAGCTTAGTGGCAGGTCCAGAAACGCAGTATTTT	CASSLVAGPETQYF
15	TRBV7-3	-	TRBJ2-2	-	TGTGCCAGCAGCTTAACTTCAAGGAGCACCGGGGAGCTGTTTTTT	CASSLTSRSTGELFF
16	TRBV9	-	TRBJ2-3	TRBD1	TGTGCCAGCAGCTCGCAGGGGGTGAGGGCCACAGATACGCAGTATTTT	CASSSQGVRATDTQYF
13	TRBV19	few	TRBJ1-1	-	TGTGCCAGTAGTATAAGCAGAAACACTGAAGCTTTCTTT	CASSISRNTEAFF
16	TRBV28	once	TRBJ2-2	-	TGTGCCAGCAGTGGACAGAGGACGGTCGGTTTGGGGGAGCTGTTTTTT	CASSGQRTVGLGELFF
17	TRBV28	-	TRBJ2-1	-	TGTGCCAGCAGTTCCCCGCCTGGGGGCTACTCCTACAATGAGCAGTTCTTC	CASSSPPGGYSYNEQFF
12	TRBV9	-	TRBJ1-4	-	TGTGCCAGCAGCACCGGGGGGTCGGAACTGTTTTTT	CASSTGGSELFF
15	TRBV14	-	TRBJ2-2	TRBD2	TGTGCCAGCAGCCAGGGGAGGGAAGGCACCGGGGAGCTGTTTTTT	CASSQGREGTGELFF
15	TRBV6-6	-	TRBJ2-2	-	TGTGCCAGCACAGGGGGAGGAACGAACACCGGGGAGCTGTTTTTT	CASTGGGTNTGELFF
13	TRBV9	-	TRBJ2-1	-	TGTGCCAGCAGCCAGGGGGGGTACAATGAGCAGTTCTTC	CASSQGGYNEQFF
15	TRBV9	-	TRBJ1-2	TRBD1	TGTGCCAGCAGCGCATATCTGGGACAGGCTTATGGCTACACCTTC	CASSAYLGQAYGYTF
13	TRBV4-3	-	TRBJ2-1	-	TGCGCCAGCAGCCCCTGGACAGTCAATGAGCAGTTCTTC	CASSPWTVNEQFF
15	TRBV4-2	-	TRBJ2-7	TRBD1	TGTGCCAGCAGCCAAGTAACAGGGGTCAGATACGAGCAGTACTTC	CASSQVTGVRYEQYF
13	TRBV6-5	-	TRBJ2-3	-	TGTGCCAGCAGTTACAAGAGGGCAGATACGCAGTATTTT	CASSYKRADTQYF
15	TRBV7-9	-	TRBJ2-7	-	TGTGCCAGCACCCGGTTTAGGGACGGGTCCTACGAGCAGTACTTC	CASTRFRDGSYEQYF
13	TRBV28	-	TRBJ2-1	-	TGTGCCAGCAGTTTCCCCTGGGAGAATGAGCAGTTCTTC	CASSFPWENEQFF
14	TRBV27	-	TRBJ2-6	-	TGTGCCAGCAGTCCCCGCTCTGGGGCCAACGTCCTGACTTTC	CASSPRSGANVLTF
13	TRBV6-5	-	TRBJ1-2	-	TGTGCCAGCAGTTACTCCACAGGGTATGGCTACACCTTC	CASSYSTGYGYTF
13	TRBV18	-	TRBJ2-1	-	TGTGCCAGCTCACCAATCACTTGGGATGAGCAGTTCTTC	CASSPITWDEQFF
17	TRBV7-7	-	TRBJ1-1	-	TGTGCCAGCAGCTTACACGAGTGGCTCTGGAGAAACACTGAAGCTTTCTTT	CASSLHEWLWRNTEAFF
17	TRBV9	-	TRBJ1-1	TRBD1	TGTGCCAGCAGCACCGGGACAGGGGACGTTCAGGACACTGAAGCTTTCTTT	CASSTGTGDVQDTEAFF
14	TRBV19	-	TRBJ1-1	-	TGTGCCAGTAGTATAGCCGGGCCCGAGACTGAAGCTTTCTTT	CASSIAGPETEAFF
16	TRBV28	-	TRBJ2-2	-	TGTGCCAGCAGTTTTAGAGGACAGTATTACACCGGGGAGCTGTTTTTT	CASSFRGQYYTGELFF
17	TRBV6-1	-	TRBJ2-5	-	TGTGCCAGCAGTGGGGGGGGACATTTCCCTTCCCAAGAGACCCAGTACTTC	CASSGGGHFPSQETQYF
15	TRBV4-3	-	TRBJ2-7	TRBD2	TGCGCCAGCAGCCAAGAGACTAGCGGGAGGTACGAGCAGTACTTC	CASSQETSGRYEQYF
12	TRBV2	-	TRBJ2-7	-	TGTGCCAGCAGTGAGAATGGGTACGAGCAGTACTTC	CASSENGYEQYF
12	TRBV5-6	-	TRBJ1-2	-	TGTGCCAGCAGCTTGGGGACGAATGGCTACACCTTC	CASSLGTNGYTF
15	TRBV13	-	TRBJ2-6	-	TGTGCCAGCAGCTCCCCAAGGGCCGGGGCCAACGTCCTGACTTTC	CASSSPRAGANVLTF
15	TRBV7-3	-	TRBJ2-5	-	TGTGCCAGCAGCGCCTACAGGGATAGGGTAGAGACCCAGTACTTC	CASSAYRDRVETQYF
14	TRBV27	-	TRBJ2-1	-	TGTGCCAGCAGTCTAACCAGATCCTACAATGAGCAGTTCTTC	CASSLTRSYNEQFF
15	TRBV7-9	-	TRBJ2-2	TRBD2	TGTGCCAGCAGCCCTAGCGGGAGTAAACCCGGGGAGCTGTTTTTT	CASSPSGSKPGELFF
15	TRBV19	-	TRBJ2-3	-	TGTGCCAGTAGTATCCTGCTGTCCACCGAGGATACGCAGTATTTT	CASSILLSTEDTQYF